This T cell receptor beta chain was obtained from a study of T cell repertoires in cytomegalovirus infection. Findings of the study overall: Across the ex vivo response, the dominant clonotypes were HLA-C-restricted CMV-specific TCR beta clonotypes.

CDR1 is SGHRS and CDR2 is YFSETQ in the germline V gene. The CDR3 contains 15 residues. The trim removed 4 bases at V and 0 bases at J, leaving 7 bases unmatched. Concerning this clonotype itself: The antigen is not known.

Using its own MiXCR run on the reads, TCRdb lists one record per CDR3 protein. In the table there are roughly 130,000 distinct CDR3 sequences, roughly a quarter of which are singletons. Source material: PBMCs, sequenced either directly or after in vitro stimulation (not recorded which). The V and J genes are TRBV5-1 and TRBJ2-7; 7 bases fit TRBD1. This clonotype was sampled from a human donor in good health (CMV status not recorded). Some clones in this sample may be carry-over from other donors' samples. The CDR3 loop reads CASSDYGTVSYEQYF. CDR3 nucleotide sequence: TGCGCCAGCAGCGACTACGGGACAGTCTCCTACGAGCAGTACTTC.